The sequence of this T cell receptor beta chain was determined in a study of cytomegalovirus exposure and HLA in healthy donors. Broader study findings: Cytomegalovirus association was listed for 164 TCR beta chains. Per a prior analysis, the majority of TCR beta V segments were productive roughly 90% or roughly 30% of the time. The classifier was said to identify cytomegalovirus status with high specificity and sensitivity.

The CDR3 totals 16 residues. The V segment lost 0 bases and the J segment 9 bases; nucleotides outside the gene matches: 11. CDR1 and CDR2 (germline): LNHNV, YYDKDF (reference sequence). As to this clone: Its antigen is currently unknown.

PCR involved 60 Vbeta and 13 Jbeta primers. Original methodology: Approximately 87 million unique TCR beta chains, roughly 12 million shared, were counted in a later analysis. Sequencing was performed with immunoSEQ multiplex PCR; in TCRdb, only in-frame clones are kept and a portion is missing. That table gives V, J and clone size, and the DNA gave D and trimming. The table lists 100,000 to 120,000 clones, over 65% of them singletons, with roughly 2.6% in the top ten. The sequence was obtained from a woman in her late teens or twenties in good health and CMV-seronegative. Sequenced sample: PBMCs. This chain links TRBV15 with TRBJ2-1, with 7 nucleotides matching TRBD2. As DNA, the CDR3 is TGTGCCACCAGCAGAGATCTTGGCGGGAGTGGGGGTGAGCAGTTCTTC. Protein sequence: CATSRDLGGSGGEQFF.